One and the same sample provided the 18 T cell receptor beta chains below, sequenced in a study of T-cell reconstitution after alpha-beta-depleted transplantation in children. Unique molecular identifiers featured in how the TCRbeta library was prepared. TCRdb ran MiXCR on the PCR reads and lists one entry per CDR3 protein. The sample has a few thousand distinct CDR3 sequences, around 23% seen once. Sequencing used PBMCs, mostly from graft donor cells, obtained 60 days after TCRalphabeta/CD19-depleted stem cell transplant. These receptors came from a boy under three years old who had a stem cell transplant for SCID, so the T cells may come from the graft donor.

This clonotype is medium-sized within its sample. The V and J genes are TRBV5-1 and TRBJ2-6; possible D gene TRBD1, 5 bases. V was pared by 2 bases and J by 0 bases, with 12 bases between. Germline V lookup: CDR1 SGHRS, CDR2 YFSETQ. The CDR3 contains 17 residues. Here the CDR3 reads CASSLWSTGSGANVLTF. In DNA, the CDR3 is TGCGCCAGCAGCTTATGGTCCACAGGCTCTGGGGCCAACGTCCTGACTTTC.

This clonotype occurred many times. The chain recombines TRBV30 with TRBJ2-7; tentatively, D is TRBD2 (6 bases). V was shortened by 7 bases and J by 4 bases, with 17 bases between the two germline ends. The CDR3 runs to 13 residues. CDR1 and CDR2 from the germline V gene are GTSNPN and SVGIG (reference sequence). CDR3 nucleotides: TGTGCCTTCTTGGGGGGTGGGGGATACGAGCAGTACTTC. Protein: CAFLGGGGYEQYF.

The chain employs TRBV3-1 and TRBJ2-2; 15 bases line up with TRBD2. Germline lookup yields CDR1 LGHDT and CDR2 YNNKEL (reference sequence). The V and J ends lost 5 bases and 2 bases, in that order; junction bases with no gene match: 6. There are 18 residues in the CDR3. The CDR3 sequence is CASSEPGLAGGNTGELFF. In DNA form, the CDR3 reads TGTGCCAGCAGCGAGCCGGGACTAGCGGGGGGAAACACCGGGGAGCTGTTTTTT.

By its share, this clonotype is medium-sized (0.01 to 0.1%). This chain uses TRBV20-1 with TRBJ1-1; 7 nucleotides agree with TRBD1. This CDR3 contains 15 residues. Looked up from germline, CDR1 is DFQATT and CDR2 is SNEGSKA (reference sequence). V lost 3 bases and J lost 2; bases outside the gene matches: 9. The CDR3 DNA is TGCAGTGCTAGTATCCGGGACAGAGGAAACACTGAAGCTTTCTTT. Protein product: CSASIRDRGNTEAFF.

This clonotype rates as medium-sized. The chain has TRBV10-3 and TRBJ1-5, with a possible D match to TRBD1 (5 bases). This CDR3 contains 13 residues. Trimming took off 4 bases at V and 5 bases at J, with 9 bases between the two ends. Germline V gene data show CDR1 as ENHRY and CDR2 as SYGVKD. Here the CDR3 reads CAISARGDQPQHF. The DNA of the CDR3 is TGTGCCATCAGTGCTCGGGGGGATCAGCCCCAGCATTTT.

Many counts were recorded for this clonotype. V gene TRBV2 combines with J gene TRBJ2-5; TRBD2 is a possible D gene (5 bases). The length of the CDR3 is 14 residues. V lost 5 bases, J lost 1 base, and 11 bases lay in between. Germline assignment: CDR1 SNHLY and CDR2 FYNNEI. The CDR3 is CASSHEGRQETQYF. DNA of the CDR3: TGTGCCAGCAGTCACGAGGGTCGCCAAGAGACCCAGTACTTC.

This clonotype appeared a single time. The chain employs TRBV11-2 and TRBJ2-1; 7 nucleotides align to TRBD2. Germline V gives CDR1 SGHAT, CDR2 FQNNGV. The V segment lost 3 bases and the J segment 7 bases; nucleotides outside the gene matches: 6. CDR3 size: 14 residues. DNA for the CDR3: TGTGCCAGCAGCTTCGCCTTGGGGGGGAATGAGCAGTTCTTC. Its protein product is CASSFALGGNEQFF.

The rearrangement uses TRBV9 and TRBJ2-3, with TRBD1 as a possible D gene (5 bases). Per the germline V gene, CDR1 is SGDLS and CDR2 is YYNGEE. The V end lost 0 bases, the J end lost 3 bases, and 11 bases lay between the germline ends. The CDR3 covers 15 residues. The CDR3 DNA is TGTGCCAGCAGCGTAGAGGGGATCGGGACAGATACGCAGTATTTT. Its protein product is CASSVEGIGTDTQYF. The variable domain in full, with the rest retrieved from reference TRBV9 and TRBJ2-3, is DSGVTQTPKHLITATGQRVTLRCSPRSGDLSVYWYQQSLDQGLQFLIQYYNGEERAKGNILERFSAQQFPDLHSELNLSSLELGDSALYFCASSVEGIGTDTQYFGPGTRLTVL.

This sequence joins TRBV7-9 and TRBJ2-7; D might be TRBD2 (6 bases). The length of the CDR3 is 13 residues. The ends were cut back, 5 bases at V and 5 bases at J, with 13 bases in the middle. Germline CDR1 is SEHNR and CDR2 is FQNEAQ (reference sequence). The CDR3 protein is CASSAPGGDEQYF. Written as DNA, the CDR3 is TGTGCCAGCAGCGCCCCCGGGGGAGACGAGCAGTACTTC.

This clonotype counts as medium-sized (0.01 to 0.1%). J is TRBJ2-5 and V is TRBV7-9; D might be TRBD1 (6 bases). The CDR3 covers 15 residues. V gave up 5 bases and J gave up 1 base, with 14 bases separating them. In germline, CDR1 is SEHNR, CDR2 FQNEAQ (reference sequence). The CDR3 DNA is TGTGCCAGCAGCCCATTAAGGGGGTTCCAAGAGACCCAGTACTTC. Residues: CASSPLRGFQETQYF.

The gene calls are TRBV27 and TRBJ2-1; D call uncertain. The germline gives CDR1 MNHEY, CDR2 SMNVEV (reference sequence). The CDR3 extends over 11 amino acids. Trimming left V 8 bases short and J 7 bases short, with 9 bases between. The CDR3 DNA reads as TGTGCCAGCGCGATTCGAAATGAGCAGTTCTTC. Translating it yields CASAIRNEQFF.

This clonotype was seen many times. V is TRBV4-1 and J is TRBJ1-3; tentative D call: TRBD1 (5 bases). This CDR3 has 16 amino acids. The germline V and J ends were trimmed by 3 bases and 4 bases, with 16 bases remaining between them. Germline lookup yields CDR1 MGHRA and CDR2 YSYEKL. This chain's CDR3 is CASSQGDALPGNTIYF. In DNA form, the CDR3 reads TGCGCCAGCAGCCAGGGGGATGCCCTCCCAGGAAACACCATATATTTT.

This chain uses TRBV7-9 with TRBJ2-1; TRBD1 matches at 9 bases. CDR3 length: 15 amino acids. CDR1 is SEHNR and CDR2 is FQNEAQ in the germline V gene (reference sequence). Unmatched junction bases numbered 1, after V lost 2 bases and J lost 2 bases. CDR3 nucleotide sequence: TGTGCCAGCAGCTTATGGGACAGGGCCTACAATGAGCAGTTCTTC. It is translated as CASSLWDRAYNEQFF.

A remark on this clonotype: The germline gene is not matched at one end of the junction; a read error may be the cause. The chain combines TRBV5-5 with TRBJ1-2; the D is unclear. This CDR3 has 13 residues. In germline, CDR1 is SGHKS, CDR2 YYEKEE (reference sequence). The CDR3 DNA sequence: TGTGCCATCAGCCCCGGGCTTATCTGTGGGTACACCTTC. Translating it yields CAISPGLICGYTF.

The CDR3 sequence is CASSPRDGSRNEKLFF. The DNA for the CDR3 is TGTGCCAGCAGCCCGAGAGACGGGTCCCGAAATGAAAAACTGTTTTTT. The chain employs TRBV28 and TRBJ1-4; D is undetermined. Germline CDR1 and CDR2: MDHEN and SYDVKM. Trimming left V 6 bases short and J 5 bases short, with 19 bases between. The CDR3 runs 16 residues.

The chain recombines TRBV7-9 with TRBJ2-7; D gene unclear. Per the germline V gene, CDR1 is SEHNR and CDR2 is FQNEAQ (reference sequence). The CDR3 sequence is 13 residues long. Trimming removed 3 bases at V and 1 base at J, with 7 bases between. The CDR3 region has the DNA TGTGCCAGCAGCTTGTGGGGATCCTACGAGCAGTACTTC. Translation: CASSLWGSYEQYF.

This clonotype was detected ten times or more. The chain is built from TRBV21-1 and TRBJ1-2. TRBV21-1 is recorded as a pseudogene. The CDR3 is 14 residues long. CDR3: CASSGWHTHYGYTF. The CDR3 nucleotides read TGTGCCAGCAGCGGCTGGCACACCCACTATGGCTACACCTTC.

This clonotype was observed many times. The chain carries TRBV6-5 and TRBJ1-2, with D tentatively TRBD1 (5 bases). CDR3 length equals 15 residues. V was cut by 7 bases and J by 8 bases, with 23 bases left in between. In germline, CDR1 is MNHEY, CDR2 SVGAGI. The CDR3 nucleotides read TGTGCCAGCACCAAGGAGTTCCGGGGCGCTGGGGGCTACACCTTC. This sequence encodes CASTKEFRGAGGYTF.